These 5 T cell receptor beta chains originate from one sample sequenced in a study of identical twins. TCRdb passed the 5' RACE reads through MiXCR, listing each CDR3 protein once. Of hundreds of thousands of distinct CDR3 sequences in the sample, more than 6.5% were seen once. These data were likewise used in another study, on yellow fever vaccine responses in identical twins.

Sequences were obtained from PBMCs. The receptors were gathered from a woman between 18 and 29 years old in good health.

In this sample, this clonotype turned up a few times. The chain recombines TRBV20-1 with TRBJ1-2, with unresolved D. Germline CDR1 and CDR2: DFQATT and SNEGSKA (reference sequence). V shed 0 bases and J shed 2 bases, with 7 bases lying between them. The CDR3 spans 13 residues. CDR3 DNA sequence: TGCAGTGCTAGAGATGGAGGGAACTATGGCTACACCTTC. The encoded protein is CSARDGGNYGYTF.

This clonotype was detected a few times. This rearrangement joins TRBV6-1 to TRBJ1-2; D is uncertain. V lost 2 bases to trimming and J lost 2 bases, with 9 bases between them. Germline assignment: CDR1 MNHNS and CDR2 SASEGT. This CDR3 comprises 14 residues. Here the CDR3 reads CASSERVRNYGYTF. The CDR3 DNA reads as TGTGCCAGCAGTGAACGTGTCCGAAACTATGGCTACACCTTC.

There are a few counts of this clonotype. The rearrangement joins TRBV9 to TRBJ2-7, with TRBD1 matching over 11 bases. CDR3 length: 19 amino acids. V gave up 2 bases and J gave up 0 bases; unmatched junction bases: 13. CDR1 SGDLS and CDR2 YYNGEE come from the germline V gene. CDR3 nucleotide sequence: TGTGCCAGCAGCGTCGCCGGGACAGGGGGGTCCCTAAGCTCCTACGAGCAGTACTTC. This codes for CASSVAGTGGSLSSYEQYF. Looking up the rest from reference TRBV9 and TRBJ2-7 gives the full variable domain: DSGVTQTPKHLITATGQRVTLRCSPRSGDLSVYWYQQSLDQGLQFLIQYYNGEERAKGNILERFSAQQFPDLHSELNLSSLELGDSALYFCASSVAGTGGSLSSYEQYFGPGTRLTVT.

This clonotype was observed many times. The V call is TRBV28, the J call TRBJ2-2; D is uncertain. Germline-derived CDR1 and CDR2 are MDHEN and SYDVKM. There are 17 residues in the CDR3. With 3 bases removed from V and 4 bases from J, the gap between germline ends came to 18 bases. CDR3 bases: TGTGCCAGCAGTTTTGCGGCTGTGGGGTTAAGCACCGGGGAGCTGTTTTTT. This sequence encodes CASSFAAVGLSTGELFF.

This clonotype was counted many times. The gene calls are TRBV6-2 or TRBV6-3 and TRBJ2-7; D not resolved. The CDR3 extends over 15 amino acids. Germline CDR1 is MNHEY and CDR2 is SVGEGT. Trimming removed 6 bases at V and 4 bases at J, with 19 bases between. CDR3 in amino acids: CASSTVVPIEYEQYF. The CDR3, as DNA: TGTGCCAGCAGCACGGTCGTACCCATCGAGTACGAGCAGTACTTC.